The 7 T cell receptor beta chains given below trace back to one sample, sequenced in a study of regulatory T cells in long-lasting Graves disease (dated by TCRdb to the early 2020s). Per the publication, the time point label means: newly diagnosed GD, antithyroid drugs for less than 3 months. For both TCR sequencing and RNA sequencing, RNA was extracted from PBMCs in TRIzol. The protocol used for the library was multiplex PCR. The listed sequencing device is Illumina HiSeq 4000. To build TCR beta libraries, CDR3 regions were amplified by Arm-PCR using iRepertoire HTBI primers. TCRdb trimmed public reads at Q25 via fastp, called clones via MiXCR and kept in-frame beta chains. Each record represents a unique CDR3 protein, reported with the most common genes and DNA among its rows. The sample table holds roughly 500,000 distinct CDR3 sequences, of which 13% were seen once. The ten most abundant clones make up under 10% of the sample.

These records were also assigned to another study, of T cells in Graves' hyperthyroidism and ophthalmopathy.

Sequencing used peripheral blood mononuclear cells (PBMCs), obtained at new diagnosis, from a patient treated with antithyroid drugs. These receptors all stem from a young man with Graves disease. Donor details come from another sample of the same person, matched by shared clones.

A word on this clonotype: This is likely an artifact of a read error, given a far larger clone one base away. The rearrangement links TRBV29-1 to TRBJ2-1; 10 bases align to TRBD2. The CDR3 has 13 amino acids. Germline V gives CDR1 SQVTM, CDR2 ANQGSEA. The trim removed 6 bases at V and 10 bases at J, leaving 9 bases unmatched. The CDR3 region is CSVTSGMDYEQFF. DNA of the CDR3: TGCAGCGTAACTAGCGGGATGGACTACGAGCAGTTCTTC.

This clonotype was observed a few times. This chain uses TRBV7-2 with TRBJ2-3; 10 nucleotides line up with TRBD2. The CDR3 has 17 amino acids. In germline, CDR1 is SGHTA, CDR2 FQGNSA. J lost 2 bases, V lost 0 bases, and 5 bases had no gene match. The CDR3 region has the DNA TGTGCCAGCAGCTTAGCTATGCTAGCGGGAGTCACAGATACGCAGTATTTT. This codes for CASSLAMLAGVTDTQYF.

In the case of this clonotype: The likely explanation is a read error, given a far larger clone one base away. This likely comes from a read error, as the CDR3 has no conserved phenylalanine or tryptophan at its end. This rearrangement joins TRBV7-8 to TRBJ2-4; D unresolved. The closer fit of TRBJ2-1 to the DNA end suggests the J call may be wrong. The CDR3 length is 13 residues. From germline, CDR1 is SGHVS and CDR2 FQNEAQ. The DNA of the CDR3 is TGTGCCAGCAGCTTAGAAGTGGGGAATGAGCAGTTCCTC. Its translation: CASSLEVGNEQFL.

Concerning this clonotype: This may be a read error, as it is one base from a much larger clone. This chain uses TRBV5-6 with TRBJ1-1; 8 nucleotides agree with TRBD1. The CDR3 is 14 residues long. From germline, CDR1 is SGHDT and CDR2 YYEEEE. CDR3 sequence reads: CANSSGGTNTEAFF. The CDR3 nucleotides read TGTGCCAACAGCTCAGGGGGCACGAACACTGAAGCTTTCTTT.

This clonotype was observed a handful of times. The chain carries TRBV5-1 and TRBJ2-5; D may correspond to TRBD1 or TRBD2 (5 bases each). The V end lost 6 bases, the J end lost 2 bases, and 11 bases lay between the germline ends. CDR1 is SGHRS and CDR2 is YFSETQ in the germline V gene. CDR3 length: 13 residues. Here the CDR3 DNA reads TGCGCCAGCAACCGGGGCCAACAAGAGACCCAGTACTTC. Amino acid sequence: CASNRGQQETQYF. Looking up the rest from reference TRBV5-1 and TRBJ2-5 gives the full variable domain: KAGVTQTPRYLIKTRGQQVTLSCSPISGHRSVSWYQQTPGQGLQFLFEYFSETQRNKGNFPGRFSGRQFSNSRSEMNVSTLELGDSALYLCASNRGQQETQYFGPGTRLLVL.

V usage is TRBV24-1 and J usage is TRBJ2-1, with 11 bases aligning to TRBD2. V lost 9 bases, J lost 6 bases, and 3 bases stayed unmatched. Germline V lookup: CDR1 KGHDR, CDR2 SFDVKD. There are 13 residues in the CDR3. The CDR3 DNA sequence: TGTGCCACCCCTACTAGCGGGGGCAATGAGCAGTTCTTC. This translates into CATPTSGGNEQFF.

In the case of this clonotype: At one end the junction does not follow the germline gene, possibly because of a read error. The chain has TRBV28 and TRBJ1-4; 7 nucleotides agree with TRBD1. Per germline, CDR1 MDHEN and CDR2 SYDVKM. This CDR3 is 17 amino acids long. CDR3 in amino acids: CASGTPGTVATSEKLFF. CDR3 DNA: TGTGCCAGCGGAACCCCCGGGACAGTTGCAACTAGTGAAAAACTGTTTTTT.